This is a list of T cell receptor beta chains from one sample in a study of CD8+ T cells in alopecia areata. Sequencing used immunoSEQ multiplex PCR; TCRdb keeps in-frame clones, though not all of them. The repertoire has some 200,000 clones, 45% to 75% of them found once; the top ten carry 3% to 3.5%. This material consisted of CD4+ T cells sorted from blood, taken at week 4, from a patient treated with tofacitinib. The source is a human donor with alopecia areata. The CDR3 runs from the conserved cysteine through the conserved F or W. D genes are given only for firm matches. The size entry is marked missing in some rows and otherwise reads once, few, many or a size class.

-	TRBV2	14	-	TRBJ2-1	CASRGVASYNEQFF	TGTGCCAGCAGGGGCGTAGCCTCCTACAATGAGCAGTTCTTC
TRBD1	TRBV30	16	-	TRBJ1-1	CAWRARDRGFYTEAFF	TGTGCCTGGAGGGCCCGGGACAGGGGCTTCTACACTGAAGCTTTCTTT
-	TRBV7-9	13	-	TRBJ1-1	CASSFQGNTEAFF	TGTGCCAGCAGCTTCCAGGGGAACACTGAAGCTTTCTTT
TRBD1	TRBV27	13	few	TRBJ2-7	CASTTGGQGAQYF	TGTGCCAGCACCACAGGGGGACAGGGGGCGCAGTACTTC
-	TRBV11-2	16	-	TRBJ2-3	CASSFQGIGSTDTQYF	TGTGCCAGCAGCTTTCAGGGGATAGGGAGCACAGATACGCAGTATTTT
-	TRBV30	12	once	TRBJ2-7	CAFRHISYEQYF	TGTGCCTTTCGACACATTTCCTACGAGCAGTACTTC
-	TRBV7-9	12	-	TRBJ1-5	CASSSPNQPQHF	TGTGCCAGCAGTTCCCCCAATCAGCCCCAGCATTTT
-	TRBV4-1	18	-	TRBJ2-3	CASSPRGSFGVRTDTQYF	TGCGCCAGCTCCCCCCGAGGGTCCTTCGGGGTTCGCACAGATACGCAGTATTTT
TRBD1	TRBV5-4	14	-	TRBJ1-2	CASSWGTGPYGYTF	TGTGCCAGCAGCTGGGGGACAGGGCCCTATGGCTACACCTTC
-	TRBV29-1	12	-	TRBJ2-5	CSMRRAGETQYF	TGCAGCATGCGCCGCGCAGGAGAGACCCAGTACTTC
-	TRBV5-6	13	-	TRBJ2-2	CASSDEPAGELFF	TGTGCCAGCTCAGACGAGCCGGCCGGGGAGCTGTTTTTT
-	TRBV12-5	13	-	TRBJ2-7	CARAGTTAYEQYF	TGTGCTAGGGCCGGGACAACAGCCTACGAGCAGTACTTC
-	TRBV30	13	-	TRBJ1-2	CAWNVGREYGYTF	TGTGCCTGGAACGTGGGCAGAGAGTATGGCTACACCTTC
-	TRBV4-2	9	-	TRBJ2-7	CASSPLGRF	TGTGCCAGCAGCCCGCTTGGGCGCTTC
TRBD1	TRBV5-4	18	-	TRBJ1-1	CASSLDRGQMVRNTEAFF	TGTGCCAGCAGCTTGGACAGGGGGCAAATGGTGAGGAACACTGAAGCTTTCTTT
-	TRBV5-1	13	-	TRBJ2-5	CASSLTGRSTQYF	TGCGCCAGCAGCCTGACAGGTCGTTCGACCCAGTACTTC
-	TRBV30	15	-	TRBJ1-5	CAWSARGRDNQPQHF	TGTGCCTGGAGTGCCCGAGGAAGGGACAATCAGCCCCAGCATTTT
TRBD1	TRBV5-1	12	-	TRBJ2-7	CASSSQGGEQYF	TGCGCCAGCAGCTCACAGGGGGGCGAGCAGTACTTC
-	TRBV6-5	16	-	TRBJ2-4	CASSYLGQGPKNIQYF	TGTGCCAGCAGTTACCTCGGGCAGGGTCCCAAAAACATTCAGTACTTC
TRBD2	TRBV30	12	-	TRBJ2-5	CAWGLAQETQYF	TGTGCCTGGGGACTAGCACAAGAGACCCAGTACTTC
-	TRBV7-7	13	-	TRBJ2-1	CASSLDSLREQFF	TGTGCTAGCAGCTTAGACTCGCTCCGCGAGCAGTTCTTC
-	TRBV29-1	13	once	TRBJ1-1	CSAFPDLNTEAFF	TGCAGCGCCTTCCCGGACTTGAACACTGAAGCTTTCTTT
-	TRBV11-3	15	-	TRBJ2-3	CASSSPGTYTDTQYF	TGTGCCAGCAGCTCCCCAGGGACCTACACAGATACGCAGTATTTT
TRBD1	TRBV6-5	15	-	TRBJ1-2	CASTTRGPYDYGYTF	TGTGCCAGCACTACAAGGGGGCCGTATGACTATGGCTACACCTTC
-	TRBV5-1	14	-	TRBJ2-3	CASSLFLSTDTQYF	TGCGCCAGCAGCTTGTTCCTTAGCACAGATACGCAGTATTTT
-	TRBV20-1	11	-	TRBJ1-1	CSLQRNTEAFF	TGCAGTTTACAGCGGAACACTGAAGCTTTCTTT
-	TRBV5-1	15	-	TRBJ1-2	CASSLGTTPNYGYTF	TGCGCCAGCAGCTTGGGAACAACCCCTAACTATGGCTACACCTTC
-	TRBV27	13	-	TRBJ1-4	CASSSTHNEKLFF	TGTGCCAGCAGTTCTACGCATAATGAAAAACTGTTTTTT
-	TRBV29-1	14	-	TRBJ2-2	CSVDPGANTGELFF	TGCAGCGTTGACCCCGGGGCGAACACCGGGGAGCTGTTTTTT
-	TRBV11-1	15	-	TRBJ1-1	CASSFFRVRGTEAFF	TGTGCCAGCAGCTTTTTCAGGGTCCGGGGCACTGAAGCTTTCTTT
TRBD1	TRBV29-1	12	-	TRBJ1-1	CSFGTGNTEAFF	TGCAGCTTCGGGACAGGGAACACTGAAGCTTTCTTT
TRBD1	TRBV27	13	-	TRBJ2-7	CASSPPDRGEQYF	TGTGCCAGCAGTCCCCCCGACAGGGGCGAGCAGTACTTC
-	TRBV5-1	14	few	TRBJ2-3	CASSLQVSTDTQYF	TGCGCCAGCAGCTTACAGGTTAGCACAGATACGCAGTATTTT
TRBD1	TRBV30	19	once	TRBJ2-6	CAWSVLSGQGARGANVLTF	TGTGCCTGGAGTGTACTTTCGGGACAGGGGGCGCGTGGGGCCAACGTCCTGACTTTC
TRBD1	TRBV6-6	14	-	TRBJ1-1	CATHPGQPNTEAFF	TGTGCCACTCATCCGGGACAGCCGAACACTGAAGCTTTCTTT